The sequence of this TCR beta chain was determined in a study of cytomegalovirus exposure and HLA in healthy donors (dated by TCRdb to 2015 to 2018). Background for the entire study: According to an earlier analysis of 587 of the donors, 150 million to 200 million T cells yielded 117 million unique TCR beta sequences and more than 250 Gb of sequence data. Approximately 300 gigabases of sequencing data and around 85 million unique TCR sequences made up an early release that covered several hundred HLA-typed donors. Among the roughly 400 genotyped donors, 75% to 90% belonged to the genetic ancestry cluster associated with self-reported Caucasian donors. The study aimed to test whether cataloging public T cell receptors could reveal signatures of past pathogen exposure. The study profiled the T cell repertoires of hundreds of subjects by immunosequencing and related them to cytomegalovirus serostatus. Besides the first cohort of roughly 660 subjects, a separate validation cohort made up of over 100 different subjects was used. The study combined high-throughput TCR immunosequencing, statistical association of individual TCRs with disease status, and machine learning to predict cytomegalovirus infection status. In a later analysis, previously published TCR beta repertoires from 666 donors were re-analyzed and high-resolution HLA genotyping was added so that TCR occurrence patterns could be studied. Rather than using new phenotypic data, the later analysis identified candidate immune exposures from TCR beta sequences and from how often those sequences occurred across donors. An earlier analysis of a few hundred of the donors applied high-throughput TCR beta sequencing to assess whether each TCR beta V gene segment acted as functional or pseudogenic. Donor age, sex, ethnicity and CMV serostatus were compiled alongside the repertoire data. Genome-wide SNP genotypes for about 55% of the 666 donors were used in a later genetic analysis, which treated that subset as a discovery cohort. Every repertoire in the discovery cohort had been generated on one and the same sequencing platform. Class I and class II HLA loci were covered by the typing at four-digit resolution. The number of typed donors differed by locus: roughly 629-640 for A, B, C, DRB1 and DQB1; 500 to 550 for DQA1; about 600 for DPA1; and 400 to 480 for DPB1. About 5 DR-DQ haplotypes were handled as single units for association and clustering, since linkage in the cohort was strong. Across some 400 genotyped donors of the cohort, an average of about 240,000 unique TCR beta nucleotide sequences per donor were sequenced, and roughly a sixth of those sequences were non-productive.

In total, about 650 healthy bone marrow donors made up the cohort. All cohort members were sampled while nominally healthy, although unrecorded immune exposures were likely present. The donor tested CMV seropositive, placing the donor among the 289 seropositive members of the cohort. Every donor gave a peripheral blood sample, and the peripheral blood mononuclear cells from that sample were used for TCR beta sequencing. The Qiagen DNeasy Blood Extraction Kit was used to extract genomic DNA from the blood cell samples. Findings and caveats that apply to the study as a whole: It was suggested by the authors that the approach could potentially be generalized to other disease states and immunological phenotypes. The classifier was reported to diagnose cytomegalovirus status with high specificity and sensitivity in both the original and validation cohorts. According to a later analysis, most CMV-associated TCR beta chains appeared to be HLA-restricted, and the HLA associations seemed to be driven largely by CMV exposure. Several of the top co-occurrence clusters appeared to be linked to parvovirus B19, influenza, CMV and Epstein-Barr virus, according to a later analysis. According to a later analysis, TCR association rates differed among HLA loci, with DRB1 alleles showing the most associated TCRs and HLA-C alleles showing the fewest. A further reported finding was that TCR beta sequences accurately predicted the HLA-A and HLA-B alleles for most subjects in the first cohort. Assigning TCR associations to individual alleles was difficult when HLA alleles, especially DR and DQ, strongly co-occurred. A later genetic analysis associated a missense DCLRE1C variant with V-gene and J-gene trimming of TCR beta chains, and an independent cohort replicated the association. Specific HLA alleles were associated with about 17,000 TCR beta sequences at a false discovery rate of 0.05 in a later analysis. Because HLA typing was missing for some donors at each locus, association tests included only the typed subset. Linkage disequilibrium might explain the correlated functional status among segregating V segments, but an unknown experimental factor could not be ruled out. The only immune exposure information available for the cohort was CMV serostatus. The presence/absence analyses assumed that sequencing depth was roughly uniform across donors, and that assumption may not be true. In the study, 150 to 200 TCR beta chains were listed as associated with cytomegalovirus. In vitro tests confirmed that a few of the cytomegalovirus-associated TCR beta chains recognize cytomegalovirus antigens. A group of highly shared sequence variants was considered likely to be a technical artifact of the sequencing pipeline. An earlier analysis of approximately 590 of the donors showed that most TCR beta V segments appeared in productive rearrangements either about 87% or about 30% of the time, which broadly matched IMGT annotations. Across donors, most TCR sequences were observed very rarely, whereas some public TCRs were present in many individuals. This cohort had only TCR beta chains sequenced, and the lack of alpha or paired-chain data limited which features could be detected. The earlier analysis of 587 of the donors excluded seventeen rarely observed V segments, including chromosome 9 orphons, because counts were too low. A later analysis found that HLA-associated TCR beta chains were more clonally expanded and had lower generation probabilities than equally common non-associated chains. A later genetic analysis reported fewer N-insertions in productive TCRs among donors in an Asian-associated ancestry cluster than the roughly 700-donor mean.

Library creation used the immunoSEQ multiplex PCR assay. A mixture of 60 forward primers for TCR Vbeta segments and 13 reverse primers for TCR Jbeta segments was used in the multiplex PCR. The CDR3 region of rearranged TCR beta genes was amplified from genomic DNA by a multiplex PCR assay. On the Illumina HiSeq System, the amplified TCR beta libraries were sequenced as 87-base-pair reads. As for how the authors treated the data: Across the 670 or so repertoires, a later analysis counted about 81 million unique TCR beta chains, 9.5 million to 12 million of which were shared by at least two donors. To remove PCR and sequencing errors, raw reads were error-corrected and collapsed into unique sequences using a nearest-neighbor algorithm that merged closely related sequences. CDR3 sequences were aligned to IMGT reference sequences to assign V, D and J gene segments. For a sequence to be retained, a match of at least six nucleotides was required to both a V gene segment and a J gene segment. A rearrangement counted as productive if the CDR3 had no stop codons and remained in frame with V and J, and every other rearrangement counted as non-productive. CDR3 was defined according to IMGT convention as the region running from the second conserved V-encoded cysteine to the conserved J-encoded phenylalanine. Sequences without an unambiguous match to a single V gene segment were excluded from the earlier analysis of a few hundred of the donors. In an earlier analysis of 587 of the donors, V segments were called functional above 56.7% productive rearrangements and were called segregating when the between-donor standard deviation exceeded 5%. A statistical classification framework was built to diagnose cytomegalovirus status from the catalog of TCR beta chain sequences. V and J gene assignment, in a later analysis, came from comparing TCR nucleotide sequences with IMGT/GENE-DB human TR gene sequences. In a later analysis, CDR3 sequences and most-parsimonious VDJ recombination scenarios were assigned using the TCRdist pipeline. In a later analysis, every TCR beta chain was defined by the combination of its CDR3 amino acid sequence and its V-gene family, and reads without a unique V-gene family were dropped. A later analysis removed several hundred highly shared, low-generation-probability nucleotide sequences to deal with suspected cross-contamination and a sequencing artifact. For each public chain, a later analysis derived a clonal expansion index from normalized ranks of inferred template counts within each repertoire. In a later analysis, generation probabilities were computed using a VDJ recombination model fitted to out-of-frame rearrangements, and the results were checked against IGoR. Hypergeometric tests were used in a later analysis to score TCR-TCR, TCR-HLA and TCR-CMV co-occurrence, with a repertoire-size bias correction applied to the TCR pairs. To estimate false discovery rates, a later analysis permuted the HLA or CMV assignments 20 times. A later analysis grouped co-occurring TCRs with DBSCAN, adding TCRdist sequence similarity when clustering within HLA-allele-positive subsets. For co-occurrence clustering, repertoires with fewer than 30,000 or more than 120,000 public chains were excluded, along with roughly five repertoires with anomalous nucleotide sharing. Not all clones reach the TCRdb copy of this immuneACCESS table, which keeps in-frame sequences only. Checked studies attribute under half of the gap to unresolved V genes and leave the rest unexplained. That table supplies the V and J calls and clone size; D and trimming were determined from the DNA. The sample table contains about 100,000 clones; only one count was recorded for 75% of them. 13% to 15% of the sample comes from the top ten.

About this clone: Its target antigen remains unknown. The sample holds no much larger clone one base away, and base qualities are not on file.

The sample consisted of PBMCs. The receptor was derived from a male donor in good health and CMV-seropositive.

The sequence in DNA is TGTGCCAGCAGCCAACTTGCGGGCGGTTGGGATACGCAGTATTTT. This translates into CASSQLAGGWDTQYF. The chain was built from TRBV5-6 and TRBJ2-3; TRBD2 might be the D gene, on 5 matching bases. The CDR3, cysteine through phenylalanine, is 15 amino acids long. Only the CDR3 DNA stays, 45 bases, in frame from base 1. In the germline V gene, CDR1 corresponds to SGHDT and CDR2 to YYEEEE. V sheds 4 bases and J sheds 6 bases, leaving 18 bases between their ends. When the CDR3 is completed using the reference TRBV5-6 and TRBJ2-3 genes on either side, the full variable domain is DAGVTQSPTHLIKTRGQQVTLRCSPKSGHDTVSWYQQALGQGPQFIFQYYEEEERQRGNFPDRFSGHQFPNYSSELNVNALLLGDSALYLCASSQLAGGWDTQYFGPGTRLTVL.